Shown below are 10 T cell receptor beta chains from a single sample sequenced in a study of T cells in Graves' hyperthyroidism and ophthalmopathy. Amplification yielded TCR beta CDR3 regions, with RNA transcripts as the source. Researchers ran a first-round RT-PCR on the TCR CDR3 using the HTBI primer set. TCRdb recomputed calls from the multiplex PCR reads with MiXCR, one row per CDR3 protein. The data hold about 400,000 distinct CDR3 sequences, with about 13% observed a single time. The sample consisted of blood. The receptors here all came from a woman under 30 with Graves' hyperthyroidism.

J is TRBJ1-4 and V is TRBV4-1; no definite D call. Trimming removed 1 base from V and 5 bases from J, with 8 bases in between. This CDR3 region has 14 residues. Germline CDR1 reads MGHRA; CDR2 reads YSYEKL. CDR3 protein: CASSQGFPNEKLFF. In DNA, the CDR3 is TGCGCCAGCAGCCAAGGTTTCCCAAATGAAAAACTGTTTTTT.

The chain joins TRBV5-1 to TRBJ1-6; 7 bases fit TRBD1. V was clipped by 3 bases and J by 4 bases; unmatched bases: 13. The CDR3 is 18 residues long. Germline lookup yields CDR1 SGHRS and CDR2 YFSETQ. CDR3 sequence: CASSSIPGTAKYNSPLHF. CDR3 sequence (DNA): TGCGCCAGCAGCTCCATTCCCGGGACAGCAAAATATAATTCACCCCTCCACTTT.

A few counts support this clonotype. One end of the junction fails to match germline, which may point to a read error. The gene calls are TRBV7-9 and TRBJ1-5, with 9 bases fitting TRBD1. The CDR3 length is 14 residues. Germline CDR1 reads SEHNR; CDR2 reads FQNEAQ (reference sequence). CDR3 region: CASSRDREGQSQHF. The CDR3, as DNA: TGTGCCAGCAGCCGGGACAGGGAAGGTCAGTCCCAGCATTTT.

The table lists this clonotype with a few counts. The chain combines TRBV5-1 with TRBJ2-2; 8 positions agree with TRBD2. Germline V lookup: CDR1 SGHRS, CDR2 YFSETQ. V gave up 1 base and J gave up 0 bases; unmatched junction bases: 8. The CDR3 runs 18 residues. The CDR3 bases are TGCGCCAGCAGCTTGAGGTCTAGCGGGCCCCCGAACACCGGGGAGCTGTTTTTT. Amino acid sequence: CASSLRSSGPPNTGELFF.

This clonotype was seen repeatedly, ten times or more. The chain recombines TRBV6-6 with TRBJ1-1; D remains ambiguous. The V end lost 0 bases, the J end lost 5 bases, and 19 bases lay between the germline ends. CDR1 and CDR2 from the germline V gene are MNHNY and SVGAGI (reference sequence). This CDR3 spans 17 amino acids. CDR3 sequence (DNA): TGTGCCAGCAGTTACTCGAAATCTGTGGGGTTTATGACTGAAGCTTTCTTT. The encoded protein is CASSYSKSVGFMTEAFF.

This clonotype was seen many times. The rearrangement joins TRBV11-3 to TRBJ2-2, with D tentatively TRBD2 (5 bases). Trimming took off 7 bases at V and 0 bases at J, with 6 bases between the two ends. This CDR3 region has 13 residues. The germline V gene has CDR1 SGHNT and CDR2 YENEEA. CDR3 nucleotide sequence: TGTGCCAGCACGAGGGCGAACACCGGGGAGCTGTTTTTT. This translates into CASTRANTGELFF.

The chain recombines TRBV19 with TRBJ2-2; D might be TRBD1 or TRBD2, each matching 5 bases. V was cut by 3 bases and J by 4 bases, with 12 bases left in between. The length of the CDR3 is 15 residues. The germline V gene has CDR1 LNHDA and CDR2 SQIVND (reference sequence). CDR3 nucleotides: TGTGCCAGTAGTATGGGACGGGCCTCCACCGGGGAGCTGTTTTTT. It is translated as CASSMGRASTGELFF.

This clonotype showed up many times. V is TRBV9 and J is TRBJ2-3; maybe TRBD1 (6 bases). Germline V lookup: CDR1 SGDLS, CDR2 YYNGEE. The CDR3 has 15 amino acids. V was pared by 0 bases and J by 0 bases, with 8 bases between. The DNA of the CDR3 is TGTGCCAGCAGCGTAGGACAGGTTAGCACAGATACGCAGTATTTT. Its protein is CASSVGQVSTDTQYF. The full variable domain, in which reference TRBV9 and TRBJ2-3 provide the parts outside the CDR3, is DSGVTQTPKHLITATGQRVTLRCSPRSGDLSVYWYQQSLDQGLQFLIQYYNGEERAKGNILERFSAQQFPDLHSELNLSSLELGDSALYFCASSVGQVSTDTQYFGPGTRLTVL.

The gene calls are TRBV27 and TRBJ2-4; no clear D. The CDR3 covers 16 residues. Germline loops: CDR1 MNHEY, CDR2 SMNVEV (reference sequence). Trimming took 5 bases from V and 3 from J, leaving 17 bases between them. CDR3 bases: TGTGCCAGCAGTCCTGGCCTCGAGAGTGGCAAAAACATTCAGTACTTC. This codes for CASSPGLESGKNIQYF.

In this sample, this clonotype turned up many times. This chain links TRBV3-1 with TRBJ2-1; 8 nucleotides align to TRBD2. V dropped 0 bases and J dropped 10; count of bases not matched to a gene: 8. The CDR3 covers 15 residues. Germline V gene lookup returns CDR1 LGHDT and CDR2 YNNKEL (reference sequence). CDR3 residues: CASSQDPGLAGEQFF. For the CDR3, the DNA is TGTGCCAGCAGCCAAGATCCCGGACTAGCAGGGGAGCAGTTCTTC.